This TCR beta chain was retrieved from a study of blood T cell repertoires in COVID-19. Study summary: Donors in the United States, Italy and Spain gave samples during acute or convalescent COVID-19.

The CDR3 consists of 15 residues. The V gene's germline CDR1 is MNHNY and CDR2 SVGAGI (reference sequence). The V and J ends lost 2 bases and 2 bases, in that order; junction bases with no gene match: 4. Repertoires were generated with immunoSEQ multiplex PCR, while TCRdb's copy carries only in-frame clones and drops some. The repertoire holds 350,000 to 450,000 clones, about 91% seen once, with around 1.5% in the top ten. This TCR was recovered from a woman between 40 and 50 years old with COVID-19, enrolled during active disease. Sequencing used peripheral blood. V is TRBV6-6 and J is TRBJ2-5; 8 positions match TRBD1. In DNA form, the CDR3 reads TGTGCCAGCAGTTACCCAGGGGGCAGGCAAGAGACCCAGTACTTC. Translated, it gives CASSYPGGRQETQYF.